A selection of T cell receptor beta chains follows, all from one sample in a study of blood T cell repertoires in COVID-19. TCRdb's table, derived via immunoSEQ multiplex PCR, lists solely in-frame clones and lacks some. The table shows over 200,000 clones, with approximately 79% occurring only once. The material sequenced was peripheral blood. Receptors originate from a human donor in a cohort sampled during active COVID-19. CDR3s include the opening cysteine and the closing phenylalanine or tryptophan. The order of the fields is clone size, J gene, D gene, V gene, CDR3 protein, CDR3 DNA. D genes are given only for firm matches. Rows give clone size only sometimes, using once, few, many, or a class for an expanded clone.

size: -
J: TRBJ1-2
D: TRBD1
V: TRBV7-8
CDR3: CASSLRAGGTYGYTF
DNA: TGTGCCAGCAGCTTAAGGGCAGGGGGAACCTATGGCTACACCTTC

size: -
J: TRBJ2-7
D: -
V: TRBV7-2
CDR3: CASSPRGRVPYEQYF
DNA: TGTGCCAGCAGCCCGCGGGGCAGGGTTCCCTACGAGCAGTACTTC

size: -
J: TRBJ2-7
D: TRBD2
V: TRBV4-1
CDR3: CASSQDTKLAGGRYEQYF
DNA: TGCGCCAGCAGCCAAGATACCAAACTAGCGGGAGGGCGCTACGAGCAGTACTTC

size: -
J: TRBJ1-5
D: -
V: TRBV18
CDR3: CASSPRRDSNQPQHF
DNA: TGTGCCAGCTCACCACGACGGGATAGCAATCAGCCCCAGCATTTT

size: -
J: TRBJ1-1
D: -
V: TRBV6-5
CDR3: CANSYSARGLNTEAFF
DNA: TGTGCCAACAGTTACTCGGCACGCGGGTTGAACACTGAAGCTTTCTTT

size: -
J: TRBJ1-2
D: TRBD1
V: TRBV5-4
CDR3: CASSIGTGPDYGYTF
DNA: TGTGCCAGCAGCATTGGGACAGGGCCCGACTATGGCTACACCTTC

size: -
J: TRBJ2-3
D: TRBD2
V: TRBV28
CDR3: CASRFTSVRASGLTDTQYF
DNA: TGTGCCAGCAGATTCACTAGCGTCAGAGCAAGTGGATTGACAGATACGCAGTATTTT

size: -
J: TRBJ2-7
D: -
V: TRBV30
CDR3: CAWSGGQHSSYEQYF
DNA: TGTGCCTGGAGCGGGGGGCAGCACAGCTCCTACGAGCAGTACTTC

size: once
J: TRBJ2-7
D: TRBD2
V: TRBV11-2
CDR3: CASSGESGLAGGVYEQYF
DNA: TGTGCCAGCAGCGGAGAGAGTGGGCTAGCGGGAGGGGTTTACGAGCAGTACTTC

size: -
J: TRBJ2-3
D: TRBD2
V: TRBV30
CDR3: CAWRLGGRASDTQYF
DNA: TGTGCCTGGAGACTTGGCGGGAGGGCCTCGGATACGCAGTATTTT

size: -
J: TRBJ2-3
D: TRBD1
V: TRBV7-6
CDR3: CASSTDRGNRADTQYF
DNA: TGTGCCAGCAGCACGGACAGGGGGAACAGGGCAGATACGCAGTATTTT

size: -
J: TRBJ2-2
D: -
V: TRBV6-1
CDR3: CASSDRTAGELFF
DNA: TGTGCCAGCAGTGACCGGACAGCCGGGGAGCTGTTTTTT

size: -
J: TRBJ2-7
D: -
V: TRBV19
CDR3: CASSVHLEQYF
DNA: TGTGCCAGTAGTGTCCATTTGGAGCAGTACTTC

size: -
J: TRBJ2-7
D: -
V: TRBV28
CDR3: CASIPGGASYEQYF
DNA: TGTGCCAGCATCCCCGGAGGGGCCTCCTACGAGCAGTACTTC

size: once
J: TRBJ1-2
D: -
V: TRBV21-1
CDR3: CASSRWGARTNYGYTF
DNA: TGTGCCAGCAGCCGATGGGGCGCGAGAACTAACTATGGCTACACCTTC

size: once
J: TRBJ1-1
D: TRBD1
V: TRBV6-6
CDR3: CASTNRGEANTEAFF
DNA: TGTGCCAGCACCAACAGGGGGGAGGCCAACACTGAAGCTTTCTTT

size: -
J: TRBJ1-2
D: TRBD1
V: TRBV7-8
CDR3: CASSVQGVRGYTF
DNA: TGTGCCAGCAGCGTGCAGGGGGTCCGAGGCTACACCTTC

size: -
J: TRBJ2-3
D: -
V: TRBV19
CDR3: CASNRELVTDTQYF
DNA: TGTGCCAGTAACCGGGAGCTGGTCACAGATACGCAGTATTTT